A selection of T cell receptor beta chains follows, all from one sample in a study of blood T cell repertoires in COVID-19. Assay: immunoSEQ multiplex PCR; the TCRdb copy retains only in-frame clones and omits some. Altogether under 200,000 clones are present, about four fifths being singletons, with the ten largest covering about 6.5%. Material: peripheral blood. These TCRs come from a woman in her forties with COVID-19, enrolled during active disease. Each CDR3 is given with its conserved first and last residue. D genes are given only for firm matches. Expanded clones are given a class, and other clones once, few, many or no size at all.

- TRBJ2-7 TRBV2 13 TRBD2 TGTGCCAGCAAAGGGACTAATAGTGGCGAGCAGTACTTC CASKGTNSGEQYF
- TRBJ2-7 TRBV2 15 - TGTGCCAGCAGGGGTTTTAGGAACAGACCCTACGAGCAGTACTTC CASRGFRNRPYEQYF
- TRBJ1-6 TRBV18 15 - TGTGCCAGCTCACCAGGGAGGGTTGATAATTCACCCCTCCACTTT CASSPGRVDNSPLHF
few TRBJ2-1 TRBV5-1 20 TRBD2 TGCGCCAGCAGCTTGTGGTGGGAGGGCTCGTGGTCTGCCGGCGACAATGAGCAGTTCTTC CASSLWWEGSWSAGDNEQFF
- TRBJ2-3 TRBV7-8 16 TRBD2 TGTGCCAGCAGCCTTACTAGCGGAGCTAGCACAGATACGCAGTATTTT CASSLTSGASTDTQYF
- TRBJ1-1 TRBV19 14 - TGTGCCAGTAGCATGGTCGGGGGGTTTACTGAAGCTTTCTTT CASSMVGGFTEAFF
- TRBJ2-1 TRBV4-1 15 - TGCGCCAGCAGCCACGGGCCGACAGGTTACAATGAGCAGTTCTTC CASSHGPTGYNEQFF
- TRBJ1-2 TRBV18 14 TRBD1 TGTGCCAGCTCACCACGGACAGGAGGCTATGGCTACACCTTC CASSPRTGGYGYTF
- TRBJ1-1 TRBV3-1/TRBV3-2 14 - TGTGCCAGCAGCCATTCCTTGGGCCACACTGAAGCTTTCTTT CASSHSLGHTEAFF
- TRBJ2-5 TRBV21-1 15 - TGTGCCAGCAACTCAGGACGGGATGTGGAAGAGACCCAGTACTTC CASNSGRDVEETQYF
- TRBJ1-6 TRBV2 14 TRBD1 TGTGCCAGCAGTGGTCGGGACAGGATATCTCCCCTCCACTTT CASSGRDRISPLHF
once TRBJ2-6 TRBV5-8 14 - TGTGCCAGCAACCTACGGGCTGGGGCCAACGTCCTGACTTTC CASNLRAGANVLTF
- TRBJ2-7 TRBV3-1/TRBV3-2 15 TRBD2 TGTGCCAGCAGCCAATACGGGACTATTAACTACGAGCAGTACTTC CASSQYGTINYEQYF
few TRBJ1-2 TRBV5-6 14 TRBD1 TGTGCCAGCAGCGCCGGGACAGGGGGCCATGGCTACACCTTC CASSAGTGGHGYTF
- TRBJ1-3 TRBV3-1/TRBV3-2 17 - TGTGCCAGCAGCCAAGACAGGGGAGAGAACTCTGGAAACACCATATATTTT CASSQDRGENSGNTIYF
few TRBJ2-7 TRBV11-3 11 - TGTGCCAGCTATCGCGCCTACGAGCAGTACTTC CASYRAYEQYF
- TRBJ1-2 TRBV29-1 11 TRBD1 TGCAGCGTTTGGGGACAGAGCGGCTACACCTTC CSVWGQSGYTF
- TRBJ1-6 TRBV11-2 14 - TGTGCCAGTTCGGTCGAACGGGGAAATTCACCCCTCCACTTT CASSVERGNSPLHF
once TRBJ1-3 TRBV5-4 16 - TGTGCCAGCAGCCTCAATACAGGGAGCTCTGGAAACACCATATATTTT CASSLNTGSSGNTIYF
- TRBJ1-1 TRBV15 15 - TGTGCCACCAGCAGAGGTGATAAGGAGGGCACTGAAGCTTTCTTT CATSRGDKEGTEAFF